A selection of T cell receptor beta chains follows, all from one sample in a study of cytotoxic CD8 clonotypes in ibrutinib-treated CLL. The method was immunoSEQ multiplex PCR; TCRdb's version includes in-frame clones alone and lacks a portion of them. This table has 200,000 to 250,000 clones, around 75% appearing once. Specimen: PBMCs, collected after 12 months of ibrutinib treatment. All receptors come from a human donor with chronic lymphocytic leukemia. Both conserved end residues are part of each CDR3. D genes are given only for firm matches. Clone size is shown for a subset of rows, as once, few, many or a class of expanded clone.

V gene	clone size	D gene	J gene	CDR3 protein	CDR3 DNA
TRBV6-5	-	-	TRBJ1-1	CASSYPKNEAFF	TGTGCCAGCAGTTACCCCAAAAATGAAGCTTTCTTT
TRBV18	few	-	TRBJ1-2	CASSTENYGYTF	TGTGCCAGCTCCACCGAGAACTATGGCTACACCTTC
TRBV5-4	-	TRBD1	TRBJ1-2	CATGTVGGFYGYTF	TGTGCCACCGGGACAGTCGGAGGGTTCTATGGCTACACCTTC
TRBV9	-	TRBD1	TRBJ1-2	CASSSRTGGYGYTF	TGTGCCAGCAGCTCAAGGACAGGGGGCTATGGCTACACCTTC
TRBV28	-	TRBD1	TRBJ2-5	CASSFFDRDSKTQYF	TGTGCCAGCAGTTTCTTTGACCGGGACAGTAAGACCCAGTACTTC
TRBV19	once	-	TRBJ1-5	CATQPGAGGNQPQHF	TGTGCGACTCAGCCCGGGGCTGGGGGCAATCAGCCCCAGCATTTT
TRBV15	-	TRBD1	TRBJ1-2	CATSRDLGTGAGGYTF	TGTGCCACCAGCAGAGATCTGGGGACAGGGGCGGGTGGCTACACCTTC
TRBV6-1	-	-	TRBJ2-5	CASSETRVGETQYF	TGTGCCAGCAGTGAAACGAGGGTTGGGGAGACCCAGTACTTC
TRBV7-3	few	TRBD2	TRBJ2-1	CASSLVPTSGYNEQFF	TGTGCCAGCAGCTTAGTCCCGACTAGCGGGTACAATGAGCAGTTCTTC
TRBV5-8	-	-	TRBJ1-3	CARHRASGNTIYF	TGTGCCAGGCACAGGGCCTCTGGAAACACCATATATTTT
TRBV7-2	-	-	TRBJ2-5	CASSLRPGSWETQYF	TGTGCCAGCAGCTTACGTCCGGGGTCCTGGGAGACCCAGTACTTC
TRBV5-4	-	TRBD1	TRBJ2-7	CASSLGQGIYEQYF	TGTGCCAGCAGTCTGGGACAGGGGATCTACGAGCAGTACTTC
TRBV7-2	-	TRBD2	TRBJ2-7	CASSPGLREPRFKQYF	TGTGCCAGCAGCCCGGGTCTGCGGGAGCCCCGTTTCAAGCAGTACTTC
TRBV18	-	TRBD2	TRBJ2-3	CASSALALAGPDTQYF	TGTGCCAGCTCAGCCTTAGCGCTAGCGGGCCCAGATACGCAGTATTTT
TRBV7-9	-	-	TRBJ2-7	CASSLGPGSTYEQYF	TGTGCCAGCAGCTTAGGGCCGGGCAGCACCTACGAGCAGTACTTC
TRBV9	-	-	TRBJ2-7	CASSVTGNYEQYF	TGTGCCAGCAGCGTAACAGGAAACTACGAGCAGTACTTC
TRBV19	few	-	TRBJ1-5	CASSIGLSNVGNQPQHF	TGTGCCAGTAGTATAGGGTTGAGTAACGTGGGCAATCAGCCCCAGCATTTT
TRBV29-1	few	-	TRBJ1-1	CSVEGKAEEAFF	TGCAGCGTTGAAGGAAAGGCCGAGGAGGCTTTCTTT
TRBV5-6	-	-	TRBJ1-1	CASSTYRESTEAFF	TGTGCCAGCAGCACCTACAGGGAGAGCACTGAAGCTTTCTTT
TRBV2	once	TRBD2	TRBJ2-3	CASSSGRAHEYTQYF	TGTGCCAGCAGTAGCGGGAGGGCACACGAGTATACGCAGTATTTT
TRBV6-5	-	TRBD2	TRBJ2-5	CASRRGLGTETQYF	TGTGCCAGCAGACGCGGACTAGGCACAGAGACCCAGTACTTC
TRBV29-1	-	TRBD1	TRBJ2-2	CSVRDRANTGELFF	TGCAGCGTGAGGGACAGGGCGAACACCGGGGAGCTGTTTTTT
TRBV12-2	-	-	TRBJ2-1	CASRFNRDRGNNEQFF	TGTGCAAGTCGCTTCAATCGGGACAGGGGTAACAATGAGCAGTTCTTC
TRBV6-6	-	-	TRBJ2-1	CASSYSGAGTNEQFF	TGTGCCAGCAGTTACTCGGGAGCGGGGACAAATGAGCAGTTCTTC
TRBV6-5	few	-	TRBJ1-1	CASSYSDEGPGTEAFF	TGTGCCAGCAGTTACAGCGATGAGGGGCCAGGCACTGAAGCTTTCTTT
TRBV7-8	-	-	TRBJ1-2	CASSSLGGANYGYTF	TGTGCCAGCAGCTCCCTAGGGGGGGCCAACTATGGCTACACCTTC
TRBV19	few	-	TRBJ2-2	CASTRDSDTGELFF	TGTGCCAGTACCCGGGACTCCGACACCGGGGAGCTGTTTTTT
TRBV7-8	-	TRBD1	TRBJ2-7	CASSLDRGRMSEQYF	TGTGCCAGCAGCTTAGACAGGGGGCGGATGTCCGAGCAGTACTTC
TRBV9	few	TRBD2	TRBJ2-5	CASSVVGLAGETQYF	TGTGCCAGCAGCGTAGTAGGACTAGCGGGAGAGACCCAGTACTTC
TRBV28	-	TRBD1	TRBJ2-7	CASSSRQGYEQYF	TGTGCCAGCAGTTCCCGACAGGGGTACGAGCAGTACTTC
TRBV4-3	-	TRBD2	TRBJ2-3	CASSPRGRGGDTQYF	TGCGCCAGCAGTCCCCGTGGGCGGGGGGGAGATACGCAGTATTTT
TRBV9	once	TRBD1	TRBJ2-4	CASSAGTGGAAKNIQYF	TGTGCCAGCAGCGCCGGGACAGGGGGAGCAGCCAAAAACATTCAGTACTTC
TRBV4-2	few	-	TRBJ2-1	CASSQDMSGSTRGNEQFF	TGTGCCAGCAGCCAAGATATGAGCGGGTCAACGAGGGGGAATGAGCAGTTCTTC
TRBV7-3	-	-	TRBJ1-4	CASSLAGPGEKLFF	TGTGCCAGCAGCTTAGCAGGGCCGGGTGAAAAACTGTTTTTT
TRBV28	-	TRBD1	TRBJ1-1	CASSFRQGRTAEAFF	TGTGCCAGCAGTTTCCGACAGGGGAGGACGGCTGAAGCTTTCTTT
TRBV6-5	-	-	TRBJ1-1	CASSYSGRNTEAFF	TGTGCCAGCAGTTACTCGGGACGAAACACTGAAGCTTTCTTT
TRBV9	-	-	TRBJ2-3	CASSVGWVPDTQYF	TGTGCCAGCAGCGTAGGTTGGGTACCAGATACGCAGTATTTT